Sequencing of this T cell receptor (beta chain) was carried out in a study of CD8 T cells in Susac syndrome. Reverse transcription of roughly 0.45 to 1 ug RNA used random hexamers. Across 54 Vbeta and 13 Jbeta, TCR beta CDR3 was amplified with immunoSEQ multiplex PCR. One entry per CDR3 protein, called by TCRdb with MiXCR from the immunoSEQ multiplex PCR reads. The sample contains under 350,000 distinct CDR3 sequences, about 90% of which appear only once. The ends were cut back, 3 bases at V and 2 bases at J, with 10 bases in the middle. Germline values: CDR1 KGHSH, CDR2 LQKENI. This CDR3 contains 14 residues. CD8+ and CD4+ T cells from blood underwent TCR beta sequencing, which was carried out in a high-throughput format. The study used treatment-naive patients who had stable or active relapsing-remitting disease as multiple sclerosis controls. Negative isolation was applied to CD8+ and CD4+ T cells, and FACS enrichment was applied to TEMRA cells.

This chain connects TRBV18 to TRBJ1-2; D might be TRBD1 (6 bases). Sequencing input: CD4+ T cells from PBMCs. The sequence came from a human donor with multiple sclerosis. CDR3 region: CASSPRDMNYGYTF. CDR3 DNA sequence: TGTGCCAGCTCACCCCGGGACATGAACTATGGCTACACCTTC.